This passage covers 25 T cell receptor beta chains from one sample sequenced in a study of blood T cells in healthy people across ages. Using a J-beta primer mix together with a sample-barcoded 5' primer, a second PCR was run for roughly 7 to 11 cycles. MiXCR, applied by TCRdb to the 5' RACE reads, yields one record per CDR3 protein. The sample lists roughly 800,000 distinct CDR3 sequences, around a quarter occurring once. This same sample was also part of a study on T cells of mothers and their children.

Input material: blood. Every receptor here comes from a boy aged 5-17 years in good health.

The J gene is TRBJ2-1, the V gene TRBV10-3; D remains ambiguous. Trimming took off 0 bases at V and 5 bases at J, with 5 bases between the two ends. Germline lookup yields CDR1 ENHRY and CDR2 SYGVKD. There are 13 residues in the CDR3. DNA for the CDR3: TGTGCCATCAGTGAGTCGGCGGACAATGAGCAGTTCTTC. Its translation is CAISESADNEQFF.

The sample holds a few counts of this clonotype. This sequence joins TRBV11-2 and TRBJ2-5, with 8 bases fitting TRBD1. The J call may be mistaken, given a closer DNA end match to TRBJ2-7. From germline, CDR1 is SGHAT and CDR2 FQNNGV. This CDR3 has 15 residues. The CDR3 DNA reads as TGTGCCAGCAGCTTAGTGGGGCAGGGGGCTGACGAGCAGTACTTC. Translation gives CASSLVGQGADEQYF.

This clonotype was seen a handful of times. This chain uses TRBV4-3 with TRBJ2-7; tentative D call: TRBD2 (6 bases). The V end was cut by 1 base, the J end by 0 bases, with 13 bases between. CDR1 LGHNA and CDR2 YSLEER come from the germline V gene. There are 16 residues in the CDR3. The chain's CDR3 is CASSQVLGGSSYEQYF. In DNA, the CDR3 is TGCGCCAGCAGCCAAGTTCTCGGGGGAAGCTCCTACGAGCAGTACTTC.

In its sample, this clonotype was seen a few times. The chain carries TRBV5-1 and TRBJ1-2; 8 bases are shared with TRBD1. Germline-derived CDR1 and CDR2 are SGHRS and YFSETQ. This CDR3 comprises 14 residues. J lost 8 bases, V lost 0 bases, and 6 bases had no gene match. The CDR3 sequence is CASSLAGQGSGYTF. As DNA, the CDR3 is TGCGCCAGCAGCTTGGCCGGACAGGGCTCCGGCTACACCTTC.

The sample holds a few counts of this clonotype. This chain joins TRBV20-1 and TRBJ2-1; 9 nucleotides align to TRBD1. The J call is uncertain, as TRBJ2-7 better fits the DNA end. This CDR3 is 14 amino acids long. Germline V gives CDR1 DFQATT, CDR2 SNEGSKA (reference sequence). CDR3 nucleotides: TGCAGTGCTAGACAGGACAGGGGAACCTACGAGCAGTACTTC. This gives the protein CSARQDRGTYEQYF.

In this sample, this clonotype turned up a few times. The chain combines TRBV29-1 with TRBJ1-1; maybe TRBD1 (5 bases). Germline lookup yields CDR1 SQVTM and CDR2 ANQGSEA. V lost 4 bases and J lost 3, with 18 bases in between. The CDR3 consists of 15 residues. CDR3 coding DNA: TGCAGCGTTGTGGGGGGTTACTTTGGGGACACTGAAGCTTTCTTT. Its translation: CSVVGGYFGDTEAFF.

CDR3 coding DNA: TGCGCCAGCAGCCAGGATACCGGGACAGGGGAAGAGACCCAGTACTTC. Translation: CASSQDTGTGEETQYF. The J gene is TRBJ2-5, the V gene TRBV4-3; 10 bases are shared with TRBD1. The germline V gene encodes CDR1 LGHNA and CDR2 YSLEER. Unmatched junction bases numbered 7, after V lost 3 bases and J lost 3 bases. This CDR3 comprises 16 residues.

This clonotype was seen only a few times. The rearrangement links TRBV12-3 or TRBV12-4 to TRBJ2-1; 12 nucleotides line up with TRBD2. The V gene end was trimmed by 5 bases and the J gene end by 6 bases; junction bases not matched to a gene: 5. The CDR3 covers 15 residues. In DNA form, the CDR3 reads TGTGCCAGCAGTGACCCGGGACTAGCGGGCAATGAGCAGTTCTTC. Protein: CASSDPGLAGNEQFF.

This rearrangement joins TRBV7-9 to TRBJ1-3; D gene unclear. CDR1 is SEHNR and CDR2 is FQNEAQ in the germline V gene (reference sequence). The CDR3 contains 16 residues. Between the trimmed V and J ends, which lost 2 bases and 0 bases, there was a span of 11 bases. The CDR3 here is CASSLRTSYSGNTIYF. CDR3 coding DNA: TGTGCCAGCAGCTTACGGACGTCTTACTCTGGAAACACCATATATTTT.

The chain recombines TRBV7-9 with TRBJ1-2, with 8 nucleotides matching TRBD1. After removal of 5 bases from V and 8 bases from J, the junction contained 13 bases not matched to a gene. This CDR3 region has 15 residues. Germline CDR1 SEHNR, CDR2 FQNEAQ (reference sequence). CDR3 loop: CASSPPGQGEVGYTF. The CDR3, as DNA: TGTGCCAGCAGCCCCCCCGGACAGGGTGAGGTGGGCTACACCTTC.

A few counts support this clonotype. The genes are TRBV11-1 and TRBJ2-5, with D tentatively TRBD1 or TRBD2 (5 bases each). The J call may be wrong; the DNA end is better matched by TRBJ2-7. Germline values: CDR1 SGHAT, CDR2 FQDESV (reference sequence). The CDR3 runs to 16 residues. CDR3 nucleotides: TGTGCCAGCAGCTTAGCGCGTGGGACCGTGTCCTACGAGCAGTACTTC. This encodes CASSLARGTVSYEQYF.

Worth noting for this clonotype: Lacking the conserved final phenylalanine or tryptophan, this CDR3 likely reflects a read error. V and J are TRBV27 and TRBJ1-1; possibly TRBD1 for D (6 bases). Germline loops: CDR1 MNHEY, CDR2 SMNVEV (reference sequence). The V end lost 6 bases, the J end lost 2 bases, and 10 bases lay between the germline ends. The CDR3 has 13 residues. DNA of the CDR3: TGTGCCAGCAGCTGGACAGCTAACACTGAAGCTTTCGTT. Translation: CASSWTANTEAFV.

This chain uses TRBV4-3 with TRBJ2-5; 9 bases align to TRBD1. The J call may be faulty, since TRBJ2-1 better matches the DNA end. The CDR3 sequence is 16 residues long. Per germline, CDR1 LGHNA and CDR2 YSLEER. CDR3: CASSHPGQGKGNEQFF. CDR3 nucleotides: TGCGCCAGCAGCCACCCGGGACAGGGAAAAGGGAATGAGCAGTTCTTC.

The chain has TRBV4-1 and TRBJ1-2; possibly TRBD1 for D (6 bases). This CDR3 has 22 amino acids. CDR1 MGHRA and CDR2 YSYEKL come from the germline V gene. V lost 4 bases to trimming and J lost 4 bases, with 37 bases between them. The CDR3 coding sequence is TGCGCCAGCAGCCTTACAGGGTTCGCGACAACGGCGCCGAGAAATCCCCCCTATGGCTACACCTTC. It specifies CASSLTGFATTAPRNPPYGYTF.

This clonotype was detected a few times. The CDR3 reads CSATPGFTDTQYF. In DNA, the CDR3 is TGCAGTGCTACTCCGGGCTTCACAGATACGCAGTATTTT. The chain employs TRBV20-1 and TRBJ2-3; D gene uncertain. The CDR3 totals 13 residues. The V gene lost 4 bases and the J gene lost 2 bases, with 10 bases spanning the gap. CDR1 DFQATT and CDR2 SNEGSKA come from the germline V gene (reference sequence).

The table lists this clonotype with a few counts. The rearrangement joins TRBV7-2 to TRBJ1-4; no reliable D call. Looked up from germline, CDR1 is SGHTA and CDR2 is FQGNSA. The CDR3 sequence is 18 residues long. Trimming removed 4 bases at V and 0 bases at J, with 18 bases between. CDR3 in amino acids: CASSSSGRILSTNEKLFF. CDR3 DNA sequence: TGTGCCAGCAGCTCCAGTGGGCGGATCCTTTCAACTAATGAAAAACTGTTTTTT.

This clonotype was seen a handful of times. CDR3 sequence reads: CASSYGFGETQYF. CDR3 sequence (DNA): TGTGCCAGCAGTTATGGGTTTGGGGAGACCCAGTACTTC. The rearrangement joins TRBV6-5 to TRBJ2-5; no reliable D call. The V gene lost 3 bases and the J gene lost 5 bases, with 10 bases spanning the gap. The CDR3 contains 13 residues. Germline CDR1 and CDR2: MNHEY and SVGAGI.

V gene TRBV5-1 combines with J gene TRBJ2-5; 9 bases agree with TRBD1. Germline values: CDR1 SGHRS, CDR2 YFSETQ. CDR3 length equals 15 residues. V trimming: 3 bases; J trimming: 4 bases; junction bases outside the gene matches: 7. This CDR3 reads CASSYETGGGETQYF. DNA of the CDR3: TGCGCCAGCAGCTACGAGACAGGGGGTGGAGAGACCCAGTACTTC.

This clonotype occurred a few times. V gene TRBV7-8 combines with J gene TRBJ2-5, with D possibly matching TRBD1 (6 bases). V lost 4 bases and J 11 bases, leaving 20 bases between the germline ends. The CDR3 has 14 residues. Germline V gene lookup returns CDR1 SGHVS and CDR2 FQNEAQ. The CDR3 DNA reads TGTGCCAGCAGCTCCGACAGGATCTATCGAGAGCAGTACTTC. It is translated as CASSSDRIYREQYF.

There are a few counts of this clonotype. V usage is TRBV14 and J usage is TRBJ2-7, with D hard to call. The ends were cut back, 0 bases at V and 7 bases at J, with 10 bases in the middle. CDR1 is SGHDN and CDR2 is FVKESK in the germline V gene. This CDR3 has 13 amino acids. As DNA, the CDR3 is TGTGCCAGCAGCCAAGACTACTTAGTGGAGCAGTACTTC. Its protein is CASSQDYLVEQYF.

This rearrangement joins TRBV7-9 to TRBJ1-2, with D uncertain. There are 16 residues in the CDR3. The V and J ends lost 5 bases and 6 bases respectively, with 22 bases between them. Germline V gene lookup returns CDR1 SEHNR and CDR2 FQNEAQ (reference sequence). CDR3 loop: CASSGPSGLPGHGYTF. For the CDR3, the DNA is TGTGCCAGCAGCGGCCCCAGTGGGCTGCCCGGGCATGGCTACACCTTC.

DNA for the CDR3: TGCAGCGTTGGGTACAGGGCCCTGAACACTGAAGCTTTCTTT. Translation gives CSVGYRALNTEAFF. The V gene is TRBV29-1, the J gene TRBJ1-1; maybe TRBD1 (6 bases). Germline V gives CDR1 SQVTM, CDR2 ANQGSEA. V lost 4 bases, J lost 0 bases, and 12 bases lay in between. The CDR3 sequence is 14 residues long.

This clonotype appeared a few times. The chain couples TRBV7-8 to TRBJ2-5, with TRBD1 matching 7 bases. Germline values: CDR1 SGHVS, CDR2 FQNEAQ. Trimming at V came to 0 bases and at J to 4 bases, leaving 5 bases not matched to a gene. This CDR3 has 15 amino acids. CDR3 in DNA: TGTGCCAGCAGCTTAGCGCTAAGGGGGCGAGAGACCCAGTACTTC. Protein product: CASSLALRGRETQYF.

This clonotype showed up just a few times. The V gene is TRBV7-8, the J gene TRBJ2-5; TRBD2 matches at 9 bases. The V and J ends lost 5 bases and 3 bases, in that order; junction bases with no gene match: 13. This CDR3 spans 17 amino acids. The V gene's germline CDR1 is SGHVS and CDR2 FQNEAQ. Here the CDR3 reads CASSQDGGGASEETQYF. In DNA form, the CDR3 reads TGTGCCAGCAGCCAAGACGGCGGGGGGGCCTCAGAAGAGACCCAGTACTTC.

This clonotype was counted at least ten times. The CDR3 sequence: CASKQLGQLGNTIYF. The CDR3 DNA reads TGTGCCAGCAAACAACTCGGACAGCTTGGAAACACCATATATTTT. The J gene is TRBJ1-3, the V gene TRBV28; D is possibly TRBD1 (6 bases). The CDR3 totals 15 residues. Germline V lookup: CDR1 MDHEN, CDR2 SYDVKM. The V end was cut by 7 bases, the J end by 3 bases, with 16 bases between. Supplemented by reference TRBV28 and TRBJ1-3, the full variable domain reads DVKVTQSSRYLVKRTGEKVFLECVQDMDHENMFWYRQDPGLGLRLIYFSYDVKMKEKGDIPEGYSVSREKKERFSLILESASTNQTSMYLCASKQLGQLGNTIYFGEGSWLTVV.